This TCR beta chain was recovered during a study of CD8 T cell repertoires and HIV-1 epitope variants (dated by TCRdb to 2018 to 2020). Background on the whole study: Twenty-five peptides representing autologous and known Gag and Nef epitope variants were each used to stimulate T cells in separate culture wells. Among the control conditions were a peptide pool of CMV, EBV and flu, the Ebola AY9 epitope serving as a negative control, and a well with no peptide. Tested epitopes included three Gag epitope families and Nef HW9 and YT9. T cells were enriched using the EasySep Human T Cell Enrichment Kit and were co-cultured with equal numbers of autologous T cell-negative cells serving as antigen-presenting cells. The cultures were grown for about ten days in IMDM with gentamicin, and half of the media was changed on days 3 and 7 with IL-2, IL-7 and IL-15 added. An aliquot of 1M T cells was saved as an uncultured baseline condition, separate from the roughly 80 T cell cultures. Running each culture condition in triplicate, except for one peptide done in duplicate, gave a total of 70 to 85 T cell cultures. Here is what the overall study found, with its caveats: The assay identified only TCR beta chains and indicated proliferation to antigen, not T cell function or cytokine profile. The study identified about nine antigen-specific TCR beta clonotypes, over 5 of which appeared to be cross-reactive for autologous or known escape epitope variants. The Nef KF9 family was recognized by five clonotypes and the HW9 family by one, and no responses to the TAALDMSHF plasma variant were observed.

Sequencing of TCR beta CDR3 regions was performed at survey depth on the immunoSEQ platform. The QIAamp DNA micro kit was used to extract genomic DNA from every cultured and uncultured CD8+ T cell population. On the authors' methods: Samples with under 5,000 productive reads were excluded, and this exclusion removed about 6% of the roughly 75 HIV peptide-stimulated cultures. A MANAFEST web app trimmed sequences to CDR3 and removed nonproductive sequences, CDR3s under 5 amino acids, and those not starting C or ending F/W. To count as antigen-specific, a clonotype had to be expanded in at least 2 of 3 replicates compared with the no-peptide control at FDR 0.01, and only within one epitope family. In addition, a specific clonotype needed a frequency at least fivefold higher than in wells stimulated with peptides from other epitope families. This immuneACCESS table, as held by TCRdb, lists in-frame sequences with V and J called but not all clones. Of the missing ones, under half trace to an unresolved V gene in checked studies; the others have no known cause. Clonal size and the V and J genes are those of that table, whereas D and trimming came from the DNA. This sample holds 95,000 or so clones; roughly four fifths were observed only once. Together, the top ten hold roughly 25% of the sample.

Inclusive of the bounding cysteine and phenylalanine, the CDR3 is 16 residues long. Only the CDR3 DNA stays, 48 bases, in frame from base 1. CDR1 and CDR2, looked up from the germline V gene, are MNHEY and SVGAGI. V is trimmed back by 2 bases and J by 5 bases, and the junction contains 4 bases that no gene match accounts for. The EasySep Human CD8+ T Cell Enrichment Kit was used on day 10 to isolate CD8+ T cells from every culture. Note on this clone: Its antigen specificity is not known. No base quality values were provided; no much bigger clone lies one nucleotide off.

The rearranged chain carries TRBV6-5 and TRBJ2-3; TRBD2 fits 13 bases in the junction. This TCR derives from a male donor with HIV. Input material: uncultured baseline CD8+ T cells from peripheral blood mononuclear cells (PBMCs). At the DNA level, the sequence is TGTGCCAGCAGTTACCGGACTAGCGGGGGACAAGATACGCAGTATTTT. It is translated as CASSYRTSGGQDTQYF.